A single sample is the source of the 7 T cell receptor beta chains below, sequenced in a study of shared clonotypes between healthy human individuals. TCRdb's table, derived via immunoSEQ multiplex PCR, lists solely in-frame clones and lacks some. The sample shows some 2.1 million clones, 85% to 95% of them seen only once. The sequenced material came from naive CD4+ T cells sorted from blood. Stated subset: CD45RA+ positively selected. All receptors derive from a man aged 18-30 years in good health.

J is TRBJ2-5 and V is TRBV7-9; tentative D call: TRBD1 (5 bases). CDR1 and CDR2 from the germline V gene are SEHNR and FQNEAQ (reference sequence). The length of the CDR3 is 11 residues. The V gene lost 7 bases and the J gene lost 7 bases, with 10 bases spanning the gap. The CDR3 sequence: CASNQGGTQYF. CDR3 nucleotides: TGTGCCAGCAACCAGGGTGGGACCCAGTACTTC.

V is TRBV19 and J is TRBJ2-1; 11 bases line up with TRBD1. Trimming took 10 bases from V and 8 from J; bases not matched to a gene: 10. The germline V gene encodes CDR1 LNHDA and CDR2 SQIVND (reference sequence). The CDR3 is 14 amino acids. CDR3 DNA sequence: TGTGCCACTCAAGGACAGGGGGCTAGCTATGAGCAGTTCTTC. Its protein is CATQGQGASYEQFF.

The sample holds a few counts of this clone. The gene calls are TRBV29-1 and TRBJ2-5, with TRBD1 matching over 7 bases. The CDR3 loop spans 15 amino acids. V lost 7 bases and J lost 5; bases outside the gene matches: 16. The germline gives CDR1 SQVTM, CDR2 ANQGSEA. The DNA of the CDR3 is TGCAGCGCCTTTACTTTGACAGGGAAGAAGGAGACCCAGTACTTC. Translated: CSAFTLTGKKETQYF.

This chain connects TRBV11-3 to TRBJ2-2; 10 nucleotides agree with TRBD1. This CDR3 contains 16 residues. Trimming at V came to 4 bases and at J to 1 base, leaving 3 bases not matched to a gene. Germline lookup yields CDR1 SGHNT and CDR2 YENEEA. The CDR3 sequence: CASSYDRGQNTGELFF. Here the CDR3 DNA reads TGTGCCAGCAGCTACGACAGGGGGCAGAACACCGGGGAGCTGTTTTTT.

This clone was recorded once. A much larger clone lies one base from this, so it may be a read error. Other DNA sequences from this sample encode an identical CDR3 as well. The chain is built from TRBV28 and TRBJ1-6; tentatively, D is TRBD1 (5 bases). Germline CDR1 and CDR2: MDHEN and SYDVKM. Trimming shortened V by 3 bases and J by 8 bases, and 11 bases separated the two germline ends. The CDR3 consists of 14 residues. The CDR3 region has the DNA TGTGCCAGCAGTTTGACGCAGGGTGATTCACCCCTCCACTTT. Translation: CASSLTQGDSPLHF.

This chain connects TRBV28 to TRBJ1-2; 7 nucleotides align to TRBD1. The CDR3 consists of 16 residues. CDR1 and CDR2 (germline): MDHEN, SYDVKM. The ends lost 2 bases at V and 0 bases at J; junction bases unmatched: 6. The CDR3 region is CASSLGAGTANYGYTF. CDR3 DNA: TGTGCCAGCAGTTTAGGGGCGGGGACAGCTAACTATGGCTACACCTTC.

CDR3 coding DNA: TGTGCCAGCAGCTCGACAGGGGGCCACGGCTATGGCTACACCTTC. Translation gives CASSSTGGHGYGYTF. This sequence joins TRBV5-8 and TRBJ1-2, with TRBD1 matching over 10 bases. V lost 3 bases and J lost 4; bases outside the gene matches: 6. Per the germline V gene, CDR1 is SGHTS and CDR2 is YDEGEE. The CDR3 consists of 15 residues.